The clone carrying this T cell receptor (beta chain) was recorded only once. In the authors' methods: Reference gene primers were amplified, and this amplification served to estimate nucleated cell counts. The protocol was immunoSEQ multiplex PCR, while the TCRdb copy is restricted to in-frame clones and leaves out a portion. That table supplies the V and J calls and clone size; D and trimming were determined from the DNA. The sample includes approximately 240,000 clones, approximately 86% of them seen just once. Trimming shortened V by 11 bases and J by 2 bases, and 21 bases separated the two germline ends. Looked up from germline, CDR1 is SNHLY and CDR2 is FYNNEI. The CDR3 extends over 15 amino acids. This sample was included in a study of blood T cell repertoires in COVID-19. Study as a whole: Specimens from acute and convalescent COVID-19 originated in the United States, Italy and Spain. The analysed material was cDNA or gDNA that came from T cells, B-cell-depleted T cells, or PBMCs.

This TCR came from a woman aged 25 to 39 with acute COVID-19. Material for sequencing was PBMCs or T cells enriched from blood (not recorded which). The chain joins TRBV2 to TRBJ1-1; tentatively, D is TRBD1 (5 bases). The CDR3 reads CAATLGGQGNTEAFF. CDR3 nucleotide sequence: TGTGCCGCAACCCTCGGGGGTCAGGGAAACACTGAAGCTTTCTTT. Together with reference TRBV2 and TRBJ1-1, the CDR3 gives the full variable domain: EPEVTQTPSHQVTQMGQEVILRCVPISNHLYFYWYRQILGQKVEFLVSFYNNEISEKSEIFDDQFSVERPDGSNFTLKIRSTKLEDSAMYFCAATLGGQGNTEAFFGQGTRLTVV.